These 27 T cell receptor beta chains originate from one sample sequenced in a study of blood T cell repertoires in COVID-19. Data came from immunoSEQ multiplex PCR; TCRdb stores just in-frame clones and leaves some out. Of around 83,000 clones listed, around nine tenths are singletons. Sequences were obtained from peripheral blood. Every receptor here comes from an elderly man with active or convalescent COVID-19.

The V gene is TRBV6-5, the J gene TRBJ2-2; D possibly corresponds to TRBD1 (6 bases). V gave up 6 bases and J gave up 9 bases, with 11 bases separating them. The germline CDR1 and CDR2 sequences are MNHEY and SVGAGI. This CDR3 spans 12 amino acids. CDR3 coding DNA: TGTGCCAGCAGCAGAACAGGGTGGGAGCTGTTTTTT. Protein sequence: CASSRTGWELFF.

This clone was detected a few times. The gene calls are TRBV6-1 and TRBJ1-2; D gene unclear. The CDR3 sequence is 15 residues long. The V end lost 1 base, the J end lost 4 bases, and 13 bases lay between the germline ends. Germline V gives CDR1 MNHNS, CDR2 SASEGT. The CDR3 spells CASSEVGGGSYGYTF. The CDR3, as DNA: TGTGCCAGCAGTGAAGTGGGTGGAGGGTCCTATGGCTACACCTTC.

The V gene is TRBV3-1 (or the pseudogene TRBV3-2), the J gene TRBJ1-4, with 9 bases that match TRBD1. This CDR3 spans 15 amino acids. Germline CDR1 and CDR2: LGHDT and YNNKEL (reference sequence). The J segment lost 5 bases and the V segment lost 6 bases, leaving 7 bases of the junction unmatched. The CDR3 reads CASSHRGRENEKLFF. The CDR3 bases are TGTGCCAGCAGTCACAGGGGGCGGGAGAATGAAAAACTGTTTTTT.

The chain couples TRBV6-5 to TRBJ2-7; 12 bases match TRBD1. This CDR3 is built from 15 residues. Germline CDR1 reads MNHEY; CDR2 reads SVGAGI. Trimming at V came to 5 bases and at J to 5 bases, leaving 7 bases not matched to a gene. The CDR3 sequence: CASSRTGTGGHEQYV. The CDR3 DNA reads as TGTGCCAGCAGTCGAACCGGGACAGGGGGCCACGAGCAGTACGTC.

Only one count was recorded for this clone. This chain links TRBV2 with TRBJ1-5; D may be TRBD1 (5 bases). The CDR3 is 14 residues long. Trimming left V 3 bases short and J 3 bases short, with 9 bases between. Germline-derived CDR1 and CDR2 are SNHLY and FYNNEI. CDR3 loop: CASSDRQYNQPQHF. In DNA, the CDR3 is TGTGCCAGCAGTGATAGACAGTACAATCAGCCCCAGCATTTT.

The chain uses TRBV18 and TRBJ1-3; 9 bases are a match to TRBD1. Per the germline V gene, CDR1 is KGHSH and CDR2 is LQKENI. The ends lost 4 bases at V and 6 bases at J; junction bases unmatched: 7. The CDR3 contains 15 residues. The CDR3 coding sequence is TGTGCCAGCTCACGCCGGACAGGGGAGGCAAACACCATATATTTT. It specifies CASSRRTGEANTIYF.

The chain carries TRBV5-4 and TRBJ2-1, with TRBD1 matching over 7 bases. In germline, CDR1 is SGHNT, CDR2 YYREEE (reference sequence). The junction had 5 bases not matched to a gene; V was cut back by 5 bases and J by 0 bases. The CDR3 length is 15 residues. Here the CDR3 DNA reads TGTGCCAGCAGTTCGGGACAGATCTCCTACAATGAGCAGTTCTTC. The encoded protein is CASSSGQISYNEQFF. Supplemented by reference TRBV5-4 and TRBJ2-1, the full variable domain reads ETGVTQSPTHLIKTRGQQVTLRCSSQSGHNTVSWYQQALGQGPQFIFQYYREEENGRGNFPPRFSGLQFPNYSSELNVNALELDDSALYLCASSSGQISYNEQFFGPGTRLTVL.

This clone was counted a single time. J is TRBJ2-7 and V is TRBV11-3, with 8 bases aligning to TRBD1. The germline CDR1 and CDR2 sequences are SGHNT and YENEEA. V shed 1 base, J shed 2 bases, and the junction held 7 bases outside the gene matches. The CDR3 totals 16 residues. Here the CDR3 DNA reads TGTGCCAGCAGCTTAGTTCGCGTGACAGGGGCCTACGAGCAGTACGTC. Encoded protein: CASSLVRVTGAYEQYV.

The CDR3 DNA reads as TGTGCCAGCAGTTACGGGTCAGGGGGCCTGAACACTGAAGCTTTCTTT. This gives the protein CASSYGSGGLNTEAFF. The rearrangement uses TRBV6-5 and TRBJ1-1, with 8 bases matching TRBD1. This CDR3 comprises 16 residues. Unmatched junction bases numbered 5, after V lost 2 bases and J lost 0 bases. Germline-derived CDR1 and CDR2 are MNHEY and SVGAGI.

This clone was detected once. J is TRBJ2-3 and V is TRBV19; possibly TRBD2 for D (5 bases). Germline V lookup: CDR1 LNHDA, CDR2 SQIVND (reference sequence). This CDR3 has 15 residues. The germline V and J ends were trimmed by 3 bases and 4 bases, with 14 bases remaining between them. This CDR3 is CASSIEGSRADTQYF. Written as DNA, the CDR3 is TGTGCCAGTAGTATCGAAGGGTCGCGGGCAGATACGCAGTATTTT. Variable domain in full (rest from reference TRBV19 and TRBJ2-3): DGGITQSPKYLFRKEGQNVTLSCEQNLNHDAMYWYRQDPGQGLRLIYYSQIVNDFQKGDIAEGYSVSREKKESFPLTVTSAQKNPTAFYLCASSIEGSRADTQYFGPGTRLTVL.

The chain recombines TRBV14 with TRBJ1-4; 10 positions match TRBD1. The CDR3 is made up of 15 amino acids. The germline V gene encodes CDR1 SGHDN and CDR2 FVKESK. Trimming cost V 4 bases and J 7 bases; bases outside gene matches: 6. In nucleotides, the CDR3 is TGTGCCAGCAGCCCACGACAGGGGGCTTCTGAAAAACTGTTTTTT. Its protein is CASSPRQGASEKLFF.

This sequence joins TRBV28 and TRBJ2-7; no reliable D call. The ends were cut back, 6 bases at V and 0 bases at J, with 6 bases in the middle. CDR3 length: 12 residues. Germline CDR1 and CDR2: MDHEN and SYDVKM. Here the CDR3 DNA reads TGTGCCAGCAGGTCGGGCTCCTACGAGCAGTACGTC. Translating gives CASRSGSYEQYV.

For the CDR3, the DNA is TGTGCCAGCAGCTTGGTAGCGCAGGGGACCTATGGCTACACCTTC. It specifies CASSLVAQGTYGYTF. J is TRBJ1-2 and V is TRBV5-4; the D gene is possibly TRBD1 (6 bases). Between the trimmed V and J ends, which lost 0 bases and 4 bases, there was a span of 13 bases. The CDR3 length is 15 residues. Germline values: CDR1 SGHNT, CDR2 YYREEE (reference sequence).

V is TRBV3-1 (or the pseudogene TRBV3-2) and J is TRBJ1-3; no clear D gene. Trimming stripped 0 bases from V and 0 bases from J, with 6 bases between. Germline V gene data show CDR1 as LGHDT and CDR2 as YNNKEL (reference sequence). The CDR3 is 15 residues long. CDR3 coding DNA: TGTGCCAGCAGCCAAGATTCAGGCTCTGGAAACACCATATATTTT. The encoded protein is CASSQDSGSGNTIYF.

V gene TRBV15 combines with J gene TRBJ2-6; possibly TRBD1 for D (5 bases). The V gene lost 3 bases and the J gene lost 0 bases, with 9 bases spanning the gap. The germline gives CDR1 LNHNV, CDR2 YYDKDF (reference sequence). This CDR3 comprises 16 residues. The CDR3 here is CATSRDILSGANVLTF. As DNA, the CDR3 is TGTGCCACCAGCAGGGACATCCTCTCTGGGGCCAACGTCCTGACTTTC.

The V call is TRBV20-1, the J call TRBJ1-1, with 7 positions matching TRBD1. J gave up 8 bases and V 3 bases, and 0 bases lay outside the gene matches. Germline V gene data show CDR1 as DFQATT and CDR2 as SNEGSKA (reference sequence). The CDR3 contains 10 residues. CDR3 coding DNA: TGCAGTGCTAGGGACAGGGAAGCTTTCTTT. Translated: CSARDREAFF.

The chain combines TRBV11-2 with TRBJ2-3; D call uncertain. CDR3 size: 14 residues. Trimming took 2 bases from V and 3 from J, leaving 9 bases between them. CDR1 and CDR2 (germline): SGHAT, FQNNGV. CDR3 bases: TGTGCCAGCAGCTTACTTGAGAGTACAGATACGCAGTATTTT. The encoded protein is CASSLLESTDTQYF.

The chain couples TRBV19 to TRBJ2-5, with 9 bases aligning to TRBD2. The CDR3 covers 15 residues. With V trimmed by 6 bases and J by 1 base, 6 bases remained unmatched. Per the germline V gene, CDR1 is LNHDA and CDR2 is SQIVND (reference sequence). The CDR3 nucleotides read TGTGCCAGTAGCAGGAGTAGCGGGAGCCAAGAGACCCAGTACTTC. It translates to CASSRSSGSQETQYF.

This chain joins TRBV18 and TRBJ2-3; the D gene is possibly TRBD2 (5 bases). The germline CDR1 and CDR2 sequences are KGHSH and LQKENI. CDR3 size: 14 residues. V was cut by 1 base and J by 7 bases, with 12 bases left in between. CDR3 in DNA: TGTGCCAGCTCACCACAAGCGGAGAAAAATACGCAGTATTTT. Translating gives CASSPQAEKNTQYF.

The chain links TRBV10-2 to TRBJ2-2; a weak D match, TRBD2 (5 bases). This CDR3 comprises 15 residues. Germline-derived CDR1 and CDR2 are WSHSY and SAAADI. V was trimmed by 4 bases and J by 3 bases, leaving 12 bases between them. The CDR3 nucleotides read TGCGCCAGCAGTGTTCGGACTTCTTACACCGGGGAGCTGTTTTTT. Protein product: CASSVRTSYTGELFF.

The CDR3 reads CASSRTGPNTEAFF. The CDR3 nucleotides read TGTGCCAGCAGCAGAACAGGGCCGAACACTGAAGCTTTCTTT. This rearrangement joins TRBV5-6 to TRBJ1-1, with TRBD1 as a possible D gene (6 bases). CDR1 is SGHDT and CDR2 is YYEEEE in the germline V gene. Trimming stripped 4 bases from V and 1 base from J, with 11 bases between. The CDR3 length is 14 residues.

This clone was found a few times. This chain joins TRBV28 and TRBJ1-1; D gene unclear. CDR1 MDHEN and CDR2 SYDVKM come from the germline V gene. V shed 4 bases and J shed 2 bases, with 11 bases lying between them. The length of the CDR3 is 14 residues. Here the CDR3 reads CASSWYGGNTEAFF. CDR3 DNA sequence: TGTGCCAGCAGTTGGTACGGAGGAAACACTGAAGCTTTCTTT.

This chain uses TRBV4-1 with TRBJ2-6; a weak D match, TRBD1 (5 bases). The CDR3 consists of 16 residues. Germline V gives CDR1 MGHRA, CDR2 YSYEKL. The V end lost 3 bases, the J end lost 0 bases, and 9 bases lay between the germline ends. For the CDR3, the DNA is TGCGCCAGCAGCCAGAATCAGGGCTCTGGGGCCAACGTCCTGACTTTC. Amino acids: CASSQNQGSGANVLTF.

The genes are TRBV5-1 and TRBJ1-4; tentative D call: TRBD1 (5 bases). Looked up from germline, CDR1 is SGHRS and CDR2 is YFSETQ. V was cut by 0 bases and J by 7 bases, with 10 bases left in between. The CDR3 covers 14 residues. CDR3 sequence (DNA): TGCGCCAGCAGCTTGGACAGGTATCGTGAAAAACTGTTTTTT. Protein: CASSLDRYREKLFF.

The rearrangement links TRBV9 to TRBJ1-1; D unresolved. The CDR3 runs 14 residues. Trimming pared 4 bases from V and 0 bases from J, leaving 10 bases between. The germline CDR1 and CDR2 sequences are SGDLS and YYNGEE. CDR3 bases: TGTGCCAGCAGCCTGGGCGCCATGAACACTGAAGCTTTCTTT. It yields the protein CASSLGAMNTEAFF.

This chain's CDR3 is CASSRGAKNIQYF. The CDR3 DNA is TGTGCCAGTAGTCGGGGAGCCAAAAACATTCAGTACTTC. The chain employs TRBV19 and TRBJ2-4; D may be TRBD2 (5 bases). The length of the CDR3 is 13 residues. V lost 5 bases to trimming and J lost 0 bases, with 5 bases between them. Germline lookup yields CDR1 LNHDA and CDR2 SQIVND (reference sequence).

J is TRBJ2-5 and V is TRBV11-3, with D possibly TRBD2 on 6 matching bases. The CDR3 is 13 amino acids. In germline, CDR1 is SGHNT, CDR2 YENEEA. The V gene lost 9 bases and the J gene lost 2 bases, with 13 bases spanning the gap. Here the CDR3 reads CASTGRAQETQYF. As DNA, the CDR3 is TGTGCCAGTACCGGGAGAGCACAAGAGACCCAGTACTTC.